Many counts were recorded for the clone carrying this TCR beta chain. The CDR3 totals 13 residues. The germline gives CDR1 SQVTM, CDR2 ANQGSEA. V lost 3 bases to trimming and J lost 1 base, with 9 bases between them. The entry originates in a study of T cells in Graves' hyperthyroidism and ophthalmopathy. What was amplified from RNA transcripts were TCR beta CDR3 regions. Initially, a first-round RT-PCR of the TCR CDR3 employed the HTBI primer set. One entry per CDR3 protein results from TCRdb running MiXCR on the multiplex PCR reads. The data hold some 320,000 distinct CDR3 sequences, with roughly 15% observed a single time.

V and J are TRBV29-1 and TRBJ1-2; the D is unclear. The sequencing input was blood. The receptor comes from a woman in her thirties or forties with Graves' ophthalmopathy. Here the CDR3 DNA reads TGCAGCGTTGATTGGGGTCGTAACTATGGCTACACCTTC. Protein: CSVDWGRNYGYTF.